This T cell receptor (beta chain) was retrieved from a study of shared clonotypes between healthy human individuals. With V trimmed by 5 bases and J by 5 bases, 8 bases remained unmatched. There are 15 residues in the CDR3. Germline assignment: CDR1 MDHEN and CDR2 SYDVKM. Sequenced by immunoSEQ multiplex PCR; TCRdb stores in-frame clones only, minus some. This table has about 490,000 clones, approximately 81% appearing once. The clonotype comes from a woman aged 40 to 49 in good health. Some clones in this sample may be carry-over from other donors' samples. The chain joins TRBV28 to TRBJ1-1; 10 positions agree with TRBD1. Sequences were obtained from PBMCs. CDR3 in DNA: TGTGCCAGCAGTCCACGGACAGGGGGGGGTACTGAAGCTTTCTTT. It is translated as CASSPRTGGGTEAFF. Variable domain in full (rest from reference TRBV28 and TRBJ1-1): DVKVTQSSRYLVKRTGEKVFLECVQDMDHENMFWYRQDPGLGLRLIYFSYDVKMKEKGDIPEGYSVSREKKERFSLILESASTNQTSMYLCASSPRTGGGTEAFFGQGTRLTVV.